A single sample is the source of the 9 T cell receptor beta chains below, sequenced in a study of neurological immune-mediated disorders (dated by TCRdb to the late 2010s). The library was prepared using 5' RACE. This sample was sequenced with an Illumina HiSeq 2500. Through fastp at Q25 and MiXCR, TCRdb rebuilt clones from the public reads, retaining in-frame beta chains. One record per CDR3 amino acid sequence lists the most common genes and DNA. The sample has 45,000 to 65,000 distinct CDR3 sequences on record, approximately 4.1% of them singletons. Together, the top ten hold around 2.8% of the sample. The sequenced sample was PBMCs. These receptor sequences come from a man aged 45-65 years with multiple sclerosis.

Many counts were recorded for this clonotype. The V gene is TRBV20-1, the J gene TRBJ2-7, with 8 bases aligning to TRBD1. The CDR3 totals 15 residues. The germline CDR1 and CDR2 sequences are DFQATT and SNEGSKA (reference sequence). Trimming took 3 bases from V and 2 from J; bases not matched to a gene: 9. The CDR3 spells CSARMEGQAAYEQYF. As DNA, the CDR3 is TGCAGTGCTAGGATGGAGGGACAGGCCGCCTACGAGCAGTACTTC.

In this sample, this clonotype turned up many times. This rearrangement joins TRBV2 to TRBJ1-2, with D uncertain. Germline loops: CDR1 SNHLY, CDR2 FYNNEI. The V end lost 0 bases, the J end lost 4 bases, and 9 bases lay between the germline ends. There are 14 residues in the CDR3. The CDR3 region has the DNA TGTGCCAGCAGTGAAGCGCGCCATCCCTATGGCTACACCTTC. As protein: CASSEARHPYGYTF.

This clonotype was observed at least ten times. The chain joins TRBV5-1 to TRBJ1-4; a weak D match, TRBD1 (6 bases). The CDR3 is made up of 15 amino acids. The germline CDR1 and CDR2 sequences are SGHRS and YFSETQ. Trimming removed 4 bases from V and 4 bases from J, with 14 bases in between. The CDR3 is CASSTGQTNNEKLFF. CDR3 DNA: TGCGCCAGCAGCACCGGACAGACAAATAATGAAAAACTGTTTTTT.

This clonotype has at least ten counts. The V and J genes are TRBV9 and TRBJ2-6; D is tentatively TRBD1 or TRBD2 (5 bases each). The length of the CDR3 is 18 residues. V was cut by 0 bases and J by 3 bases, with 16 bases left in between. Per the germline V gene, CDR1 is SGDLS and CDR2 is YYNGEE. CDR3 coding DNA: TGTGCCAGCAGCGTAGTTTCAGGGTCTGAGGGTGGGGCCAACGTCCTGACTTTC. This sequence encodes CASSVVSGSEGGANVLTF.

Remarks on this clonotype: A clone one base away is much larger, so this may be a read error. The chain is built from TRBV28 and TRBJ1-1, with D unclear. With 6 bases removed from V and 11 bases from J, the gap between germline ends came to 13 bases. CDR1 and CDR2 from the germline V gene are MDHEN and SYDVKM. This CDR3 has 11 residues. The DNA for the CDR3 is TGTGCCAGCAGAGGACTCGGTCGGGCTTTCTTT. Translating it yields CASRGLGRAFF.

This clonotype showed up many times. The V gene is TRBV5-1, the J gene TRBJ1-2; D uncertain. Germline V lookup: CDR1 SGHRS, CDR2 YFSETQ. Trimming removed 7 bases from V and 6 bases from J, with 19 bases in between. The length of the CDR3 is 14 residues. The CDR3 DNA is TGCGCCAGCGGGGAGTCCGGCATTATGGATGGCTACACCTTC. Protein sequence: CASGESGIMDGYTF.

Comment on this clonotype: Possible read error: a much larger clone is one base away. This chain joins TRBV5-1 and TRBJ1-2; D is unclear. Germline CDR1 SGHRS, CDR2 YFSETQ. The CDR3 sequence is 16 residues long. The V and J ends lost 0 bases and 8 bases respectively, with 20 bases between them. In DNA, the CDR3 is TGCGCCAGCAGCTTGGTAGATCCGAGGAGTGGTGAGGGCTACACCTTC. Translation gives CASSLVDPRSGEGYTF.

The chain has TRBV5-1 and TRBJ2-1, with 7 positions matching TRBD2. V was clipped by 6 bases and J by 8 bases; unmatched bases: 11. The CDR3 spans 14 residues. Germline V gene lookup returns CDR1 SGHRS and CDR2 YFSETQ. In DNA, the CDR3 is TGCGCCAGCAAACCGGGGGGAGTGGTAGATGAGCAGTTCTTC. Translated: CASKPGGVVDEQFF.

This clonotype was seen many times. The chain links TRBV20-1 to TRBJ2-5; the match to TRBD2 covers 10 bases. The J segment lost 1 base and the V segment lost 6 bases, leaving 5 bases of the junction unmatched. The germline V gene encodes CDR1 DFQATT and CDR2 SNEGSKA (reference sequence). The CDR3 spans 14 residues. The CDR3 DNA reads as TGCAGTGCGCCTAGCGGGGGACCCCAAGAGACCCAGTACTTC. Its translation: CSAPSGGPQETQYF.